One sample yielded the 24 T cell receptor beta chains listed below, sequenced in a study of cytomegalovirus exposure and HLA in healthy donors. Primers for the PCR totalled 60 Vbeta and 13 Jbeta. Repertoires were generated with immunoSEQ multiplex PCR, while TCRdb's copy carries only in-frame clones and drops some. Of around 200,000 clones listed, approximately 80% are singletons. What was sequenced was PBMCs. Receptors originate from a girl aged 2-9 years in good health and CMV-seropositive.

The CDR3: CASSVLAGVGTGELFF. CDR3 bases: TGTGCCAGCAGCGTACTAGCGGGAGTCGGCACCGGGGAGCTGTTTTTT. The chain uses TRBV25-1 and TRBJ2-2, with 11 positions matching TRBD2. Germline V gives CDR1 MGHDK, CDR2 SYGVNS. The length of the CDR3 is 16 residues. Trimming cost V 6 bases and J 4 bases; bases outside gene matches: 7.

This chain links TRBV4-1 with TRBJ2-1, with D possibly matching TRBD1 (6 bases). V was cut by 3 bases and J by 5 bases, with 20 bases left in between. The germline gives CDR1 MGHRA, CDR2 YSYEKL. The CDR3 is 17 residues long. CDR3 region: CASSQSSGQRTHNEQFF. The CDR3 DNA is TGCGCCAGCAGCCAGAGTTCCGGACAGCGGACCCACAATGAGCAGTTCTTC.

CDR3 nucleotides: TGTGCCAGTAGTATGGGGACAGGTTCTACCTACGAGCAGTACTTC. It is translated as CASSMGTGSTYEQYF. The genes are TRBV19 and TRBJ2-7; 8 nucleotides match TRBD1. V dropped 3 bases and J dropped 2; count of bases not matched to a gene: 6. Germline loops: CDR1 LNHDA, CDR2 SQIVND (reference sequence). The CDR3 covers 15 residues. Based on the CDR3 plus reference TRBV19 and TRBJ2-7, the full variable domain is DGGITQSPKYLFRKEGQNVTLSCEQNLNHDAMYWYRQDPGQGLRLIYYSQIVNDFQKGDIAEGYSVSREKKESFPLTVTSAQKNPTAFYLCASSMGTGSTYEQYFGPGTRLTVT.

V usage is TRBV30 and J usage is TRBJ1-6; 9 bases are a match to TRBD1. The CDR3 is made up of 17 amino acids. Looked up from germline, CDR1 is GTSNPN and CDR2 is SVGIG (reference sequence). V shed 0 bases and J 0 bases; nucleotides not matched to a gene: 3. For the CDR3, the DNA is TGTGCCTGGAGTGTAGTGGACAGGGGCTCCTATAATTCACCCCTCCACTTT. It codes for CAWSVVDRGSYNSPLHF.

The V call is TRBV30, the J call TRBJ2-1; 10 bases match TRBD1. The CDR3 runs to 14 residues. The junction had 3 bases not matched to a gene; V was cut back by 3 bases and J by 4 bases. CDR1 is GTSNPN and CDR2 is SVGIG in the germline V gene (reference sequence). The CDR3: CAWRRDRGYNEQFF. Written as DNA, the CDR3 is TGTGCCTGGAGACGGGACAGGGGTTACAATGAGCAGTTCTTC.

The V and J genes are TRBV4-2 and TRBJ1-5, with D unresolved. Per the germline V gene, CDR1 is LGHNA and CDR2 is YNFKEQ. V gave up 1 base and J gave up 5 bases, with 9 bases separating them. The CDR3 is 14 amino acids. The DNA for the CDR3 is TGTGCCAGCAGCCAAGCCCGCCAGGATCAGCCCCAGCATTTT. Protein: CASSQARQDQPQHF.

V is TRBV2 and J is TRBJ2-5, with D possibly being TRBD2 (6 bases). V lost 7 bases, J lost 2 bases, and 20 bases lay in between. This CDR3 region has 16 residues. CDR1 and CDR2 (germline): SNHLY, FYNNEI. The CDR3 region has the DNA TGTGCCAGCATTGGGATAAGTGGGGGAGGTCAAGAGACCCAGTACTTC. Translation gives CASIGISGGGQETQYF.

This clone appeared a few times. The sample carries other DNA sequences with the same CDR3. J is TRBJ1-1 and V is TRBV27; D not certain. The germline V gene encodes CDR1 MNHEY and CDR2 SMNVEV (reference sequence). With 2 bases removed from V and 1 base from J, the gap between germline ends came to 5 bases. CDR3 length equals 13 residues. The CDR3 DNA reads as TGTGCCAGCAGTTTACTAAGGAACACTGAAGCTTTCTTT. Translation: CASSLLRNTEAFF.

This rearrangement joins TRBV27 to TRBJ1-1; D is possibly TRBD1 (6 bases). V dropped 4 bases and J dropped 0 bases, with 12 bases sitting between them. Germline CDR1 MNHEY, CDR2 SMNVEV (reference sequence). The CDR3 runs 15 residues. Written as DNA, the CDR3 is TGTGCCAGCAGTTCCGGGACACCCATGAACACTGAAGCTTTCTTT. Protein sequence: CASSSGTPMNTEAFF.

This sequence joins TRBV4-1 and TRBJ2-6; no definite D call. This CDR3 contains 16 residues. CDR1 MGHRA and CDR2 YSYEKL come from the germline V gene. Trimming pared 4 bases from V and 0 bases from J, leaving 10 bases between. The CDR3 sequence is CASSLDPGSGANVLTF. The CDR3 coding sequence is TGCGCCAGCAGCCTAGACCCGGGCTCTGGGGCCAACGTCCTGACTTTC.

The gene calls are TRBV28 and TRBJ2-1, with 16 nucleotides matching TRBD2. CDR3 size: 20 residues. Germline loops: CDR1 MDHEN, CDR2 SYDVKM. Losses at the gene ends were 6 bases for V and 1 base for J; bases not matched to a gene: 12. The CDR3 bases are TGTGCCAGCAGACCGGGACTAGCGGGAGGGCAGGCTGGGTCCTACAATGAGCAGTTCTTC. Its translation: CASRPGLAGGQAGSYNEQFF.

This chain uses TRBV19 with TRBJ1-2, with 10 bases aligning to TRBD1. Trimming took 5 bases from V and 8 from J; bases not matched to a gene: 2. The CDR3 sequence is 12 residues long. Looked up from germline, CDR1 is LNHDA and CDR2 is SQIVND (reference sequence). The CDR3 region has the DNA TGTGCCAGTAGTGACAGGGGGCACGGCTACACCTTC. Translating gives CASSDRGHGYTF.

The chain couples TRBV7-9 to TRBJ2-5; TRBD1 matches at 9 bases. The ends lost 5 bases at V and 5 bases at J; junction bases unmatched: 9. The CDR3 totals 15 residues. Germline CDR1 is SEHNR and CDR2 is FQNEAQ (reference sequence). The CDR3 DNA reads as TGTGCCAGCAGCAGAGGACAGGGGTCGGGGGAGACCCAGTACTTC. This codes for CASSRGQGSGETQYF.

This chain connects TRBV7-9 to TRBJ1-3, with unresolved D. V was trimmed by 4 bases and J by 0 bases, leaving 22 bases between them. Germline V gives CDR1 SEHNR, CDR2 FQNEAQ (reference sequence). The CDR3 sequence is 19 residues long. The CDR3, as DNA: TGTGCCAGCAGCTACAATACGAACACGTACCCCGACTCTGGAAACACCATATATTTT. Translated: CASSYNTNTYPDSGNTIYF.

J is TRBJ1-1 and V is TRBV9; TRBD1 aligns across 10 bases. V shed 0 bases and J 7 bases; nucleotides not matched to a gene: 6. Germline V gene data show CDR1 as SGDLS and CDR2 as YYNGEE. The CDR3 is 15 residues long. CDR3: CASSVGDRGDIEAFF. DNA of the CDR3: TGTGCCAGCAGCGTAGGGGACAGGGGTGATATTGAAGCTTTCTTT.

The chain has TRBV5-1 and TRBJ1-3; 8 bases map to TRBD1. CDR1 is SGHRS and CDR2 is YFSETQ in the germline V gene. V lost 4 bases and J lost 6; bases outside the gene matches: 15. The CDR3 has 17 residues. The CDR3 DNA is TGCGCCAGCAGCCCGGGACAGGTGACTTCGGGGTTAAACACCATATATTTT. This encodes CASSPGQVTSGLNTIYF.

This clone was detected only once. This chain links TRBV4-2 with TRBJ1-6; D call uncertain. The CDR3 is made up of 17 amino acids. V dropped 0 bases and J dropped 9 bases, with 18 bases sitting between them. Germline CDR1 LGHNA, CDR2 YNFKEQ. As DNA, the CDR3 is TGTGCCAGCAGCCAAGAAACTCGATACGGGGTTAGTTCACCCCTCCACTTT. Its protein is CASSQETRYGVSSPLHF.

This chain joins TRBV2 and TRBJ1-5, with D perhaps TRBD1 (6 bases). This CDR3 has 16 amino acids. Trimming took 5 bases from V and 0 from J, leaving 14 bases between them. CDR1 and CDR2 (germline): SNHLY, FYNNEI. DNA of the CDR3: TGTGCCAGCAGTTACCCGGACAGCTATAGCAATCAGCCCCAGCATTTT. The encoded protein is CASSYPDSYSNQPQHF.

This clone appeared a single time. The V and J genes are TRBV11-1 and TRBJ2-7; TRBD1 might be the D (6 bases). The CDR3 contains 13 residues. CDR1 and CDR2 (germline): SGHAT, FQDESV (reference sequence). V lost 5 bases and J lost 4, with 12 bases in between. The CDR3 reads CASSPKGGYEQYF. CDR3 DNA sequence: TGTGCCAGCAGCCCTAAAGGGGGATACGAGCAGTACTTC.

This chain uses TRBV4-1 with TRBJ2-3, with D perhaps matching TRBD2 (5 bases). The CDR3 runs to 17 residues. Germline V CDR1 and CDR2: MGHRA, YSYEKL. Trimming took off 0 bases at V and 0 bases at J, with 13 bases between the two ends. CDR3 amino acids: CASSQDLSGISTDTQYF. Written as DNA, the CDR3 is TGCGCCAGCAGCCAAGATCTCTCGGGGATTAGCACAGATACGCAGTATTTT.

The chain uses TRBV6-1 and TRBJ2-5; TRBD1 is a possible D gene (5 bases). TRBJ2-7 matches the DNA end more closely, so the J call is doubtful. The CDR3 consists of 15 residues. Germline values: CDR1 MNHNS, CDR2 SASEGT. The CDR3 DNA sequence: TGTGCCAGCAGTGAAGCTTTAGGGGCCATTTACGAGCAGTACTTC. Residues: CASSEALGAIYEQYF.

V and J are TRBV18 and TRBJ2-1; 9 bases agree with TRBD1. CDR3 length equals 17 residues. Trimming cost V 0 bases and J 2 bases; bases outside gene matches: 5. Per the germline V gene, CDR1 is KGHSH and CDR2 is LQKENI. The CDR3 DNA sequence: TGTGCCAGCTCACCACCGTTTGGACAGGGGCCCTACAATGAGCAGTTCTTC. This gives the protein CASSPPFGQGPYNEQFF.

The CDR3 is CASSVLSDTEAFF. Here the CDR3 DNA reads TGCGCCAGCAGCGTACTCTCGGACACTGAAGCTTTCTTT. The chain carries TRBV5-1 and TRBJ1-1; no clear D gene. Deletions cut 4 bases from V and 3 bases from J, with 10 bases between. The CDR3 has 13 amino acids. Looked up from germline, CDR1 is SGHRS and CDR2 is YFSETQ. The complete variable domain, with remaining parts taken from reference TRBV5-1 and TRBJ1-1, reads KAGVTQTPRYLIKTRGQQVTLSCSPISGHRSVSWYQQTPGQGLQFLFEYFSETQRNKGNFPGRFSGRQFSNSRSEMNVSTLELGDSALYLCASSVLSDTEAFFGQGTRLTVV.

CDR3 protein: CASTLGRGSNQPQHF. DNA for the CDR3: TGTGCCAGCACCCTGGGCCGGGGAAGCAATCAGCCCCAGCATTTT. The V call is TRBV28, the J call TRBJ1-5; D is unclear. CDR1 and CDR2 (germline): MDHEN, SYDVKM. The V end was cut by 7 bases, the J end by 1 base, with 14 bases between. The CDR3 is 15 residues long.